Listed below are T cell receptor beta chains from one sample, sequenced in a study of T cell responses to AZD1222 COVID-19 vaccine. The protocol was immunoSEQ multiplex PCR, while the TCRdb copy is restricted to in-frame clones and leaves out a portion. The repertoire holds approximately 170,000 clones, with around 88% as singletons. This material consisted of peripheral blood, taken 28 days after the second AZD1222 dose. Every receptor here comes from an adult who received the AZD1222 COVID-19 vaccine. Both conserved end residues are part of each CDR3. D genes are given only for firm matches. For some rows the clone size is stated as once, few or many, or as a class when expanded; others skip it.

TRBJ1-2 NA TRBV30 few CAWSRPDNYGYTF TGTGCCTGGAGTAGGCCCGACAACTATGGCTACACCTTC
TRBJ1-2 NA TRBV14 NA CASSQVTSYGYTF TGTGCCAGCAGCCAAGTCACGTCCTATGGCTACACCTTC
TRBJ1-2 NA TRBV2 NA CASSAEEWYGYTF TGTGCCAGCAGTGCAGAAGAGTGGTATGGCTACACCTTC
TRBJ2-1 NA TRBV14 NA CASSLRSRSDEQFF TGTGCCAGCAGCCTCAGGTCAAGATCGGATGAGCAGTTCTTC
TRBJ1-4 NA TRBV25-1 NA CASIGTAKSDEKLFF TGTGCCAGCATAGGAACCGCAAAGTCAGATGAAAAACTGTTTTTT
TRBJ1-4 NA TRBV20-1 NA CSASGDQSTNEKLFF TGCAGTGCTAGTGGGGACCAATCAACTAATGAAAAACTGTTTTTT
TRBJ2-5 TRBD2 TRBV2 NA CASSVPLAGQETQYF TGTGCCAGCAGTGTCCCGCTAGCGGGACAAGAGACCCAGTACTTC
TRBJ2-1 NA TRBV6-5 once CASWVELSSYNEQFF TGTGCCAGCTGGGTAGAGCTCAGCTCCTACAATGAGCAGTTCTTC
TRBJ1-1 TRBD1 TRBV2 NA CASRAGGGEAFF TGTGCCAGCAGGGCGGGAGGGGGCGAAGCTTTCTTT
TRBJ1-2 NA TRBV3-1/TRBV3-2 NA CASSLTTNYGYTF TGTGCCAGCAGCCTCACAACTAACTATGGCTACACCTTC
TRBJ1-4 NA TRBV11-2 NA CASSLAGGGATNEKLFF TGTGCCAGCAGCTTAGCGGGGGGAGGCGCAACTAATGAAAAACTGTTTTTT
TRBJ2-3 NA TRBV7-9 NA CASSSPVVDTQYF TGTGCCAGCAGCTCCCCCGTGGTCGATACGCAGTATTTT
TRBJ1-1 NA TRBV11-2 NA CASSLVANTEAFF TGTGCCAGCAGCTTAGTGGCGAACACTGAAGCTTTCTTT
TRBJ1-5 NA TRBV19 few CASSIDSQGWQPQHF TGTGCCAGTAGTATAGATTCGCAGGGATGGCAGCCCCAGCATTTT
TRBJ2-3 NA TRBV28 once CASSPSVTDTQYF TGTGCCAGCAGCCCCTCAGTCACAGATACGCAGTATTTT
TRBJ1-1 NA TRBV12-3/TRBV12-4 NA CASSWTANTEAFF TGTGCCAGCAGTTGGACCGCGAACACTGAAGCTTTCTTT
TRBJ2-7 NA TRBV21-1 once CASSKGGRGGMDEQYF TGTGCCAGCAGCAAAGGCGGACGAGGAGGTATGGACGAGCAGTACTTC
TRBJ1-2 NA TRBV7-9 once CASSLHLGHYIGYTF TGTGCCAGCAGCCTGCACCTGGGGCATTATATAGGCTACACCTTC
TRBJ2-1 TRBD2 TRBV9 few CASSVDSGGWGNEQFF TGTGCCAGCAGCGTAGATAGCGGGGGCTGGGGGAATGAGCAGTTCTTC
TRBJ2-7 TRBD1 TRBV28 few CASYPGTGVYEQYF TGTGCCAGCTATCCCGGGACAGGGGTATACGAGCAGTACTTC
TRBJ2-7 NA TRBV6-6 once CASSFSQAVEQYF TGTGCCAGCAGTTTCTCCCAGGCGGTCGAGCAGTACTTC
TRBJ2-7 NA TRBV19 NA CASSISRGLTYEQYF TGTGCCAGTAGTATTTCCAGGGGCCTAACCTACGAGCAGTACTTC
TRBJ1-2 NA TRBV6-5 NA CASSFFTGWGYTF TGTGCCAGCAGTTTCTTTACAGGGTGGGGCTACACCTTC
TRBJ2-3 TRBD2 TRBV7-3 NA CASSLGAGGPVDTQYF TGTGCCAGCAGCTTAGGAGCGGGGGGGCCGGTAGATACGCAGTATTTT
TRBJ2-7 NA TRBV7-6 NA CASSLVSRGHVEQYF TGTGCCAGCAGCTTAGTCTCGCGGGGCCACGTAGAGCAGTACTTC
TRBJ1-6 NA TRBV19 NA CATHSRDNSPLHF TGTGCCACCCACAGTAGGGATAATTCACCCCTCCACTTT
TRBJ1-6 NA TRBV6-1 NA CASSEELASSYNSPLHF TGTGCCAGCAGTGAAGAACTGGCCAGCTCCTATAATTCACCCCTCCACTTT
TRBJ1-4 NA TRBV9 NA CASSVGPRNEKLFF TGTGCCAGCAGCGTAGGTCCACGTAATGAAAAACTGTTTTTT
TRBJ2-7 NA TRBV6-2/TRBV6-3 NA CASSYRADHGEQYF TGTGCCAGCAGTTACAGGGCCGATCACGGCGAGCAGTACTTC
TRBJ2-5 TRBD2 TRBV7-2 NA CASSSTTSTKTQYF TGTGCCAGCAGCTCAACGACTAGCACGAAGACCCAGTACTTC
TRBJ2-7 NA TRBV7-2 NA CASSLTSQGLYEQYF TGTGCCAGCAGCTTAACGTCCCAGGGGCTCTACGAGCAGTACTTC
TRBJ1-2 TRBD1 TRBV7-2 NA CASSLGRGTFGYTF TGTGCCAGCAGCTTAGGCAGGGGGACTTTTGGCTACACCTTC
TRBJ2-3 TRBD2 TRBV5-1 NA CASSLAQRGRTDTQYF TGCGCCAGCAGCTTGGCCCAGCGGGGGCGCACAGATACGCAGTATTTT
TRBJ2-5 NA TRBV25-1 NA CASSLTDRQETQYF TGTGCCAGCAGTCTCACGGATCGCCAAGAGACCCAGTACTTC
TRBJ2-2 TRBD2 TRBV19 NA CASSVGTSGVTGELFF TGTGCCAGTAGTGTGGGGACTAGCGGGGTCACCGGGGAGCTGTTTTTT
TRBJ2-3 NA TRBV7-6 NA CASSDFGGSTDTQYF TGTGCCAGCAGCGACTTTGGGGGGAGCACAGATACGCAGTATTTT
TRBJ1-2 TRBD1 TRBV9 NA CASSSSRTGDGYTF TGTGCCAGCAGCTCATCAAGGACAGGGGACGGCTACACCTTC
TRBJ2-3 TRBD2 TRBV9 NA CASSVGPLAGDRMRTQYF TGTGCCAGCAGCGTAGGCCCCTTAGCGGGGGACCGTATGAGGACGCAGTATTTT
TRBJ1-5 TRBD1 TRBV19 NA CASSIAQGQVQPQHF TGTGCCAGTAGTATTGCACAGGGGCAGGTTCAGCCCCAGCATTTT
TRBJ1-2 TRBD1 TRBV5-1 NA CASSSTGADYGYTF TGCGCCAGCAGCTCTACAGGGGCGGACTATGGCTACACCTTC
TRBJ2-4 TRBD2 TRBV5-6 NA CASSWGSSGGFVKNIQYF TGTGCCAGCAGCTGGGGATCTAGCGGGGGGTTTGTCAAAAACATTCAGTACTTC
TRBJ2-2 TRBD2 TRBV19 NA CASTRTSGGIGELFF TGTGCCAGTACCAGAACTAGCGGGGGGATCGGGGAGCTGTTTTTT
TRBJ2-7 NA TRBV7-2 NA CASSLVRAHEQYF TGTGCCAGCAGCTTAGTCAGGGCCCACGAGCAGTACTTC
TRBJ1-6 TRBD1 TRBV7-8 NA CASSLSTGLSPLHF TGTGCCAGCAGCTTGTCGACAGGGCTTTCACCCCTCCACTTT
TRBJ1-3 NA TRBV10-3 NA CAMGSSGNTIYF TGTGCCATGGGGAGCTCTGGAAACACCATATATTTT
TRBJ2-1 TRBD1 TRBV19 NA CASSISTGWGNNEQFF TGTGCCAGTAGTATTTCGACAGGGTGGGGGAACAATGAGCAGTTCTTC
TRBJ2-1 TRBD2 TRBV7-2 few CASSLLANSYNEQFF TGTGCCAGCAGTTTACTAGCGAACTCCTACAATGAGCAGTTCTTC
TRBJ1-1 NA TRBV11-2 NA CASSLGVVGAFF TGTGCCAGCAGCTTAGGTGTGGTAGGAGCTTTCTTT
TRBJ2-3 TRBD2 TRBV5-1 NA CASSLGLAGGPGTDTQYF TGCGCCAGCAGCCTGGGACTAGCGGGGGGGCCGGGCACAGATACGCAGTATTTT
TRBJ2-3 NA TRBV3-1/TRBV3-2 NA CASSQDPGTTDTQYF TGTGCCAGCAGCCAAGATCCGGGAACTACAGATACGCAGTATTTT
TRBJ2-3 NA TRBV14 NA CASSQGTGLWTDTQYF TGTGCCAGCAGCCAAGGAACGGGCTTGTGGACAGATACGCAGTATTTT
TRBJ2-7 NA TRBV30 NA CAWTLDYEQYF TGTGCCTGGACCTTGGATTACGAGCAGTACTTC